One sample yielded the 12 T cell receptor beta chains listed below, sequenced in a study of graft-versus-host responses after intestinal transplantation. The antigens of these receptors remain unknown. Here immunoSEQ multiplex PCR was the method, and the copy in TCRdb shows in-frame clones only, minus some. The top ten hold approximately 0.2% of the sample, which has about 150,000 clones, over 90% seen once. This material consisted of unstimulated CD4+ T cells sorted from spleen or lymph node cells, taken before intestinal transplant. All receptors come from a human donor who received an intestinal transplant.

The rearrangement joins TRBV7-2 to TRBJ2-7, with 8 bases matching TRBD2. V shed 3 bases and J 2 bases; nucleotides not matched to a gene: 3. Germline V gene data show CDR1 as SGHTA and CDR2 as FQGNSA. This CDR3 spans 14 amino acids. As DNA, the CDR3 is TGTGCCAGCAGCTTTAGCGGGGATACCTACGAGCAGTACTTC. This sequence encodes CASSFSGDTYEQYF.

This clone was found a few times. The chain employs TRBV5-1 and TRBJ2-3; D not certain. V lost 0 bases to trimming and J lost 4 bases, with 6 bases between them. CDR3 size: 13 residues. Germline CDR1 reads SGHRS; CDR2 reads YFSETQ. CDR3 bases: TGCGCCAGCAGCTTGGGGCTGGCAGATACGCAGTATTTT. The encoded protein is CASSLGLADTQYF.

This clone was picked up one time. One end of the junction varies from germline; a read error may be responsible. The chain combines TRBV28 with TRBJ2-7; TRBD1 matches 7 bases. The germline gives CDR1 MDHEN, CDR2 SYDVKM. There are 18 residues in the CDR3. CDR3 residues: CAGSFPYSFGTAGYEQYF. The CDR3 DNA is TGTGCCGGCAGTTTTCCTTATTCGTTTGGGACAGCCGGTTACGAGCAGTACTTC.

This chain joins TRBV19 and TRBJ2-7; perhaps TRBD2 as D (5 bases). The CDR3 totals 14 residues. CDR1 is LNHDA and CDR2 is SQIVND in the germline V gene (reference sequence). Trimming pared 1 base from V and 0 bases from J, leaving 7 bases between. In nucleotides, the CDR3 is TGTGCCAGTAGTATAGGAGGGAACTCCTACGAGCAGTACTTC. Residues: CASSIGGNSYEQYF.

The chain combines TRBV30 with TRBJ2-1, with D uncertain. V lost 1 base and J 6 bases, leaving 13 bases between the germline ends. Germline loops: CDR1 GTSNPN, CDR2 SVGIG (reference sequence). CDR3 length: 14 residues. The CDR3 sequence is CAWSDYARSNEQFF. The CDR3 coding sequence is TGTGCCTGGAGTGACTACGCGAGGAGCAATGAGCAGTTCTTC.

The chain recombines TRBV4-2 with TRBJ2-7; D ambiguous. V shed 1 base and J shed 7 bases, with 17 bases lying between them. Looked up from germline, CDR1 is LGHNA and CDR2 is YNFKEQ. CDR3 length equals 15 residues. This CDR3 reads CASSQGPGLVGEQYF. CDR3 DNA sequence: TGTGCCAGCAGCCAAGGTCCCGGGCTAGTGGGTGAGCAGTACTTC.

The J gene is TRBJ2-5, the V gene TRBV7-3; TRBD1 agrees at 12 bases. This CDR3 region has 17 residues. The ends lost 2 bases at V and 5 bases at J; junction bases unmatched: 9. Germline CDR1 is SGHTA and CDR2 is FQGTGA. The CDR3 is CASSLLGQGAMGETQYF. The CDR3 DNA is TGTGCCAGCAGCTTATTGGGACAGGGGGCTATGGGGGAGACCCAGTACTTC.

The DNA for the CDR3 is TGCGCCAGCAGTGATCGGGACCCGAGGTACAATGAGCAGTTCTTC. Residues: CASSDRDPRYNEQFF. The chain carries TRBV10-2 and TRBJ2-1; tentatively, D is TRBD1 or TRBD2 (5 bases each). V was clipped by 3 bases and J by 4 bases, with 13 bases between them. The CDR3 is made up of 15 amino acids. Germline V gene lookup returns CDR1 WSHSY and CDR2 SAAADI.

The chain employs TRBV27 and TRBJ1-5; D perhaps matches TRBD1 (6 bases). The CDR3 runs 15 residues. Looked up from germline, CDR1 is MNHEY and CDR2 is SMNVEV (reference sequence). V was shortened by 6 bases and J by 1 base, with 13 bases between the two germline ends. The DNA for the CDR3 is TGTGCCAGCAGGTTAGGGCAGGGGAGCAATCAGCCCCAGCATTTT. Protein product: CASRLGQGSNQPQHF.

CDR3 sequence (DNA): TGCGCCAGCAGCTCGTCAGGGGGTGGTCGGCCCTACGAGCAGTACTTC. This encodes CASSSSGGGRPYEQYF. The chain uses TRBV5-1 and TRBJ2-7; 7 bases align to TRBD1. The CDR3 totals 16 residues. The V and J ends lost 3 bases and 2 bases, in that order; junction bases with no gene match: 11. Germline CDR1 and CDR2: SGHRS and YFSETQ.

The genes are TRBV30 and TRBJ2-3; 8 positions agree with TRBD2. Trimming removed 3 bases from V and 6 bases from J; junction bases left unmatched: 5. Germline CDR1 and CDR2: GTSNPN and SVGIG (reference sequence). The CDR3 extends over 13 amino acids. This CDR3 is CAWRSGGGDTQYF. For the CDR3, the DNA is TGTGCCTGGAGAAGCGGGGGAGGGGATACGCAGTATTTT.

On this clone itself: Compared with germline, one end of the junction differs, possibly owing to a read error. This chain links TRBV5-4 with TRBJ2-5, with D perhaps TRBD1 (5 bases). The germline CDR1 and CDR2 sequences are SGHNT and YYREEE (reference sequence). The CDR3 runs 16 residues. In DNA, the CDR3 is TGTGCCAGCAGCTTGCCGATACCAGGGAATCAAGAGGCCCAGTACTTC. It specifies CASSLPIPGNQEAQYF.